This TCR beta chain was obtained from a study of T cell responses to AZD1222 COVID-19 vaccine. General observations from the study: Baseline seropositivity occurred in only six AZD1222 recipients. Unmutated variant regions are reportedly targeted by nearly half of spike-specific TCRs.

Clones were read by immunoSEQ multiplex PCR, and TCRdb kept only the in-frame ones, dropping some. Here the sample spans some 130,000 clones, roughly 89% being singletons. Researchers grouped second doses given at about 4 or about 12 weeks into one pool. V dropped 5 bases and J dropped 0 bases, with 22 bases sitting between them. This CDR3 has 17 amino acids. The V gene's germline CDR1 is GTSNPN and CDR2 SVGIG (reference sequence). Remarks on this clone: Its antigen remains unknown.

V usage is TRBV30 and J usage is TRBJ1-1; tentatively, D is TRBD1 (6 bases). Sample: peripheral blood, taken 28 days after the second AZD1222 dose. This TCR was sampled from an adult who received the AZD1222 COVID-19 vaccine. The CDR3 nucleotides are TGTGCCTGGCCGATAAAGGGGGGGCCCGTTATGAACACTGAAGCTTTCTTT. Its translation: CAWPIKGGPVMNTEAFF.